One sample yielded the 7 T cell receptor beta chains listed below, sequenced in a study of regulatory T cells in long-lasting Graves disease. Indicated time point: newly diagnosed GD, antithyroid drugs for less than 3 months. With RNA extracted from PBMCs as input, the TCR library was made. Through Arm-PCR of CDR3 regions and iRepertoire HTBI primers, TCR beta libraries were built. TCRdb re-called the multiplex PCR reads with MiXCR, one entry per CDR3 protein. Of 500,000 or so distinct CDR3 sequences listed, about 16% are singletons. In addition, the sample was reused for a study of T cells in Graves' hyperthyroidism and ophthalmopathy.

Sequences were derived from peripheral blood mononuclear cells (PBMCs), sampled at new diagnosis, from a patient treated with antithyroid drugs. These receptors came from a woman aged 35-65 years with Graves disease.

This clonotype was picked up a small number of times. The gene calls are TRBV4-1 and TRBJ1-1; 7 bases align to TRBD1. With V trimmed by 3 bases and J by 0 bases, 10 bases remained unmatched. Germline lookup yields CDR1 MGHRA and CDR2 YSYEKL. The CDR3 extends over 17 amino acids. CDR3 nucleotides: TGCGCCAGCAGCCAGCTTCGGGACAGACCCATGAACACTGAAGCTTTCTTT. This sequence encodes CASSQLRDRPMNTEAFF.

The CDR3 DNA follows: TGTGCCAGCAGCTTAGGGCAGGGGGCCAACGTCCTGACTTTC. Protein sequence: CASSLGQGANVLTF. The chain couples TRBV7-3 to TRBJ2-6; the D is unclear. Trimming stripped 2 bases from V and 4 bases from J, with 6 bases between. The CDR3 has 14 residues. CDR1 and CDR2 from the germline V gene are SGHTA and FQGTGA.

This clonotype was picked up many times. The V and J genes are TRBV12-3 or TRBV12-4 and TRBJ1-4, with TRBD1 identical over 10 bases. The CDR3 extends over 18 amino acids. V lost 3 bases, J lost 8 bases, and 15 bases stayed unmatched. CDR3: CASSFISGTGASWEKLFF. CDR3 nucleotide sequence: TGTGCCAGCAGTTTTATAAGTGGGACAGGGGCAAGTTGGGAAAAACTGTTTTTT.

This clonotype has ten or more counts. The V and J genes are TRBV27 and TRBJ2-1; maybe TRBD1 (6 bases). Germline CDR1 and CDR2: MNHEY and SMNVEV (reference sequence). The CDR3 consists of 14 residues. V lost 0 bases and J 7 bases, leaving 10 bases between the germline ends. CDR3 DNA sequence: TGTGCCAGCAGTTTATCAGACAGGTTGAATGAGCAGTTCTTC. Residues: CASSLSDRLNEQFF.

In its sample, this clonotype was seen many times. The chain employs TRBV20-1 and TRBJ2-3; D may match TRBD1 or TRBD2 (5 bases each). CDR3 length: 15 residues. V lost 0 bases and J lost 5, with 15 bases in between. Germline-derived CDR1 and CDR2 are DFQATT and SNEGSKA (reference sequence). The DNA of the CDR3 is TGCAGTGCTAGAGATCCGGGACGGGTGGGAGATACGCAGTATTTT. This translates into CSARDPGRVGDTQYF.

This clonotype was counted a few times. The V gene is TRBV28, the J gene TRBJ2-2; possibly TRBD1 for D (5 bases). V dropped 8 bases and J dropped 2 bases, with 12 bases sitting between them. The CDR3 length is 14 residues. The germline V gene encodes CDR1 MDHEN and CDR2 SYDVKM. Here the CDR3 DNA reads TGTGCCAGCCTGACAGACACAAACACCGGGGAGCTGTTTTTT. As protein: CASLTDTNTGELFF.

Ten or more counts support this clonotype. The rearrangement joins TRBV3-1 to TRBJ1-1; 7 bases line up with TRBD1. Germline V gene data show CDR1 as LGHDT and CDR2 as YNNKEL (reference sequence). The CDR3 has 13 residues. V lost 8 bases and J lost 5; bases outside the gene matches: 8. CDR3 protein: CASRMWGQTEAFF. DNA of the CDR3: TGTGCCAGCCGAATGTGGGGACAGACTGAAGCTTTCTTT.